This TCR beta chain was obtained from a study of shared clonotypes between healthy human individuals. Regarding this clone: The antigen is undetermined.

Whole-study findings and limits: Generally, naive subsets came out with larger estimated richness than memory subsets.

Repertoires were generated with immunoSEQ multiplex PCR, while TCRdb's copy carries only in-frame clones and drops some. The sample carries over 850,000 clones, more than 75% recorded once. Germline V CDR1 and CDR2: SGHRS, YFSETQ. The CDR3 is made up of 15 amino acids. Trimming took off 7 bases at V and 2 bases at J, with 16 bases between the two ends. The rearrangement joins TRBV5-1 to TRBJ2-1, with a tentative D call TRBD1 (7 bases). Sequenced sample: memory CD4+ T cells from PBMCs. The subset denotes: CD45RA-negative fraction. This clonotype was obtained from a young man in good health. Some clones in this sample may be carry-over from other donors' samples. For the CDR3, the DNA is TGCGCCAGCTACCCAGGGGGGCCCACCTACAATGAGCAGTTCTTC. Protein: CASYPGGPTYNEQFF.